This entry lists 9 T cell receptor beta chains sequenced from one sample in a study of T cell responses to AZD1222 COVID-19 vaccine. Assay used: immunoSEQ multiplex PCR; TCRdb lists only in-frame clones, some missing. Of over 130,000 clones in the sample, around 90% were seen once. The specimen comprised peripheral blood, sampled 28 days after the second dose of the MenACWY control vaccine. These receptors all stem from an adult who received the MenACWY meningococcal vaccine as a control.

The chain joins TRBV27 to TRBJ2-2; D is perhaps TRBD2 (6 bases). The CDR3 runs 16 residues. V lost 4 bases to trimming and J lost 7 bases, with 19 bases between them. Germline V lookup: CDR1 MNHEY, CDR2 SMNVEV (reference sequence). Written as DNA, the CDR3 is TGTGCCAGCAGTTACCCCCAGGGAGGAGGGCTCGGGGAGCTGTTTTTT. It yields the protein CASSYPQGGGLGELFF.

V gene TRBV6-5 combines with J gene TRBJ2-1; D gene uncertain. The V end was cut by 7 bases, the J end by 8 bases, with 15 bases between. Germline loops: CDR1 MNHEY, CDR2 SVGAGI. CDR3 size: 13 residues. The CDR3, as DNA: TGTGCCAGCACCGCCTCGGGTCGACATGAGCAGTTCTTC. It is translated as CASTASGRHEQFF.

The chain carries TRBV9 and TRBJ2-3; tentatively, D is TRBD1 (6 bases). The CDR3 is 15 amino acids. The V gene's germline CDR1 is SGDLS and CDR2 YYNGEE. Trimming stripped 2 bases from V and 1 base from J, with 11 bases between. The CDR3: CASSVEDSRTDTQYF. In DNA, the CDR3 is TGTGCCAGCAGCGTGGAGGACAGCCGCACAGATACGCAGTATTTT.

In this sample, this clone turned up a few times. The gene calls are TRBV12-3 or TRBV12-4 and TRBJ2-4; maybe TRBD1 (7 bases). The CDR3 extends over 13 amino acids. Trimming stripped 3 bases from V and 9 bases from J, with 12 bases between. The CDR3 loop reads CASSLTQGGIQYF. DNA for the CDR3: TGTGCCAGCAGTTTGACCCAGGGGGGCATTCAGTACTTC.

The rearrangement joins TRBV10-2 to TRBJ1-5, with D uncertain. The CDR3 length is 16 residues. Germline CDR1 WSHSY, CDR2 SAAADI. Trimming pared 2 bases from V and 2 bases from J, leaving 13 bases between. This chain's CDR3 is CASSELGGRGNQPQHF. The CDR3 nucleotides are TGCGCCAGCAGTGAGCTAGGAGGGAGGGGCAATCAGCCCCAGCATTTT.

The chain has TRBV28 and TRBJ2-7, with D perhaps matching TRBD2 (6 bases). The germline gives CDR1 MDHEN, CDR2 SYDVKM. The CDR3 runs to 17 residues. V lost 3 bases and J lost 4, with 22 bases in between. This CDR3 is CASSFGRGGEERYEQYF. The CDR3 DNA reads TGTGCCAGCAGTTTTGGTCGTGGCGGGGAGGAAAGGTACGAGCAGTACTTC.

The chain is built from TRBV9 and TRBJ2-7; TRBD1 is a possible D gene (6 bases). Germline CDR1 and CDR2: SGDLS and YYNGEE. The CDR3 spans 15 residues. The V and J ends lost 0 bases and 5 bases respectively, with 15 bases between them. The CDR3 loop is CASSVGPGVTHEQYF. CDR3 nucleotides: TGTGCCAGCAGCGTAGGTCCAGGGGTCACGCACGAGCAGTACTTC.

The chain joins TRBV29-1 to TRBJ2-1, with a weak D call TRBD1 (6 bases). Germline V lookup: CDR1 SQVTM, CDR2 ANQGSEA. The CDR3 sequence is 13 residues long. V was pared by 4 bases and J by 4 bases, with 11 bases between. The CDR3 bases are TGCAGCGTTGCCCTGGGACAATACAATGAGCAGTTCTTC. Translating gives CSVALGQYNEQFF.

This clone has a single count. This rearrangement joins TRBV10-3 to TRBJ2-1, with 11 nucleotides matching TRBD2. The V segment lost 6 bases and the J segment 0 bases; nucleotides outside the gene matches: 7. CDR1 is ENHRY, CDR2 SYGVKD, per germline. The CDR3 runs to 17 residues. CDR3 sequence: CAISTTSGGSSYNEQFF. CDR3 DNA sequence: TGTGCCATCAGCACCACTAGCGGGGGTAGCTCCTACAATGAGCAGTTCTTC.